The clone carrying this T cell receptor beta chain was counted a few times. There are 15 residues in the CDR3. From germline, CDR1 is LGHNA and CDR2 YSLEER. Trimming took off 0 bases at V and 5 bases at J, with 14 bases between the two ends. The data originate from a study of beta chain features in type 1 diabetes. TCRB transcripts that were expressed got sequenced, as all of the isolated RNA had been reverse transcribed. Assay: immunoSEQ multiplex PCR; the TCRdb copy retains only in-frame clones and omits some. The sample contains hundreds of thousands of clones, over 9.5% of which appear only once. The sequenced sample consisted of naive CD4+ T cells from blood. This TCR came from a man between 18 and 35 years old in good health. The V and J genes are TRBV4-3 and TRBJ2-7; perhaps TRBD2 as D (6 bases). Written as DNA, the CDR3 is TGCGCCAGCAGCCAAGATTTTGGGCTAGCGAACGAGCAGTACTTC. Translating gives CASSQDFGLANEQYF.